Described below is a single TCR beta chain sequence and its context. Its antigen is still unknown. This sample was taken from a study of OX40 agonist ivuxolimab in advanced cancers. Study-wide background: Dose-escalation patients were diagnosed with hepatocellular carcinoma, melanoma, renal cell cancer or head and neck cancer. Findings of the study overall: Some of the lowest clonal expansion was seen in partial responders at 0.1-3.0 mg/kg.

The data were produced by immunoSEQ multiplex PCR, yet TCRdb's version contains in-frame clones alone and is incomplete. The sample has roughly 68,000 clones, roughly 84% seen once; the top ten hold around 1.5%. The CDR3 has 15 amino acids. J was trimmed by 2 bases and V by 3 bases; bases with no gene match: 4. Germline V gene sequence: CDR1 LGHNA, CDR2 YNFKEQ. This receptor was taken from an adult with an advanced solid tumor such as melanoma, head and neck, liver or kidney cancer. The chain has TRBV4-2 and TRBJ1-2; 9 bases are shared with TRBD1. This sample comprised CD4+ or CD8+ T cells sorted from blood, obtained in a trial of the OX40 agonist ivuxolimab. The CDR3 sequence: CASSHLTGGNYGYTF. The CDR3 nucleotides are TGTGCCAGCAGCCACCTCACAGGGGGCAACTATGGCTACACCTTC.